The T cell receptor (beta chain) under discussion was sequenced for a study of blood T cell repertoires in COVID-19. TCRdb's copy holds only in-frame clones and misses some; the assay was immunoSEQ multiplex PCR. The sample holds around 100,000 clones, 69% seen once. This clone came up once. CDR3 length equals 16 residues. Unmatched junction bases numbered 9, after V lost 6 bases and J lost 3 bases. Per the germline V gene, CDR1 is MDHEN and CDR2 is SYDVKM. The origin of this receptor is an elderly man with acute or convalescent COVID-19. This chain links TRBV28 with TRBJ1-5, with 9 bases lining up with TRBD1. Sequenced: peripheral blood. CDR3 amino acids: CASSSPDRGINQPQHF. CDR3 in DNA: TGTGCCAGCAGCAGCCCAGACAGGGGGATCAATCAGCCCCAGCATTTT. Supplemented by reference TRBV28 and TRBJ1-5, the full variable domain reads DVKVTQSSRYLVKRTGEKVFLECVQDMDHENMFWYRQDPGLGLRLIYFSYDVKMKEKGDIPEGYSVSREKKERFSLILESASTNQTSMYLCASSSPDRGINQPQHFGDGTRLSIL.